Listed here is a single T cell receptor (beta chain). Its antigen is not identified. The data stem from a study of long-term antiretroviral therapy in people with HIV. Germline V gives CDR1 MNHEY, CDR2 SVGAGI. The V end was cut by 6 bases, the J end by 8 bases, with 17 bases between. The CDR3 runs to 14 residues. Running of the v3.0 immunoSEQ assay took place at survey level. Per sample, sequencing targeted roughly 35,000-50,000 T-cell genomes. Clones were read by immunoSEQ multiplex PCR, and TCRdb kept only the in-frame ones, dropping some. The sample holds 20,000 to 25,000 clones; 87% are singletons and the top ten take just over 8%. The study, taken as a whole, reports: Among HIV repertoires, CDR3 length ranges were narrower than those of controls. ART-treated samples gained diversity yet remained below transplant donor controls.

Material: unsorted PBMCs, obtained 0.2 years before starting antiretroviral therapy. V usage is TRBV6-5 and J usage is TRBJ1-5, with D uncertain. This sequence originates from a man younger than 30 with HIV. CDR3 nucleotides: TGTGCCAGCAGACCTAGCCTCGAGGGAGAGCCCCAGCATTTT. Translating gives CASRPSLEGEPQHF.